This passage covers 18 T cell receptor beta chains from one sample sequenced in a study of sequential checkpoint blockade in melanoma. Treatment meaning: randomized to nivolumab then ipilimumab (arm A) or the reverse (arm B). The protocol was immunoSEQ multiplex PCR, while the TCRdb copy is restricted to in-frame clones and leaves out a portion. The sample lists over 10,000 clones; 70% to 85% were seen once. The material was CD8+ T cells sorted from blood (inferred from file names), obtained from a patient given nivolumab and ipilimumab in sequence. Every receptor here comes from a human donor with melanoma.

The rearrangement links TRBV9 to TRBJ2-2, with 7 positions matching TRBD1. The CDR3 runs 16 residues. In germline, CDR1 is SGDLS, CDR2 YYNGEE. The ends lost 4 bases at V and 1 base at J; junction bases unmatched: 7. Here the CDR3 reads CASSPMDRRNTGELFF. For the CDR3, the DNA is TGTGCCAGCAGCCCCATGGACAGGAGGAACACCGGGGAGCTGTTTTTT.

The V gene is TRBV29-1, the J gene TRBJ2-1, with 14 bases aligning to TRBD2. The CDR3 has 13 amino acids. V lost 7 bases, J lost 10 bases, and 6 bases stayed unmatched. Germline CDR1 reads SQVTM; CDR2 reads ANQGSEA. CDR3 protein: CSAGTSGRREQFF. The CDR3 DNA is TGCAGCGCTGGGACTAGCGGGAGAAGAGAGCAGTTCTTC.

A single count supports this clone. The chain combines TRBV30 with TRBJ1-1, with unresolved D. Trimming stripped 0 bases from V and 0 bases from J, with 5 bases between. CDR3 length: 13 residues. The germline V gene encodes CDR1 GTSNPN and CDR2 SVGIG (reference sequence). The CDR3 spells CAWSVALNTEAFF. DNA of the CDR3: TGTGCCTGGAGTGTAGCCCTGAACACTGAAGCTTTCTTT.

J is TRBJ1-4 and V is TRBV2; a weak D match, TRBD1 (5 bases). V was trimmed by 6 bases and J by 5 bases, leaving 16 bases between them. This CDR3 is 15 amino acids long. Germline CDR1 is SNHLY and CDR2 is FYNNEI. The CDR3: CASRRRRGLNEKLFF. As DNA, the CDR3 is TGTGCCAGCAGGAGGAGAAGGGGACTAAATGAAAAACTGTTTTTT. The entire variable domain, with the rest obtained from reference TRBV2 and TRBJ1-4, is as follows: EPEVTQTPSHQVTQMGQEVILRCVPISNHLYFYWYRQILGQKVEFLVSFYNNEISEKSEIFDDQFSVERPDGSNFTLKIRSTKLEDSAMYFCASRRRRGLNEKLFFGSGTQLSVL.

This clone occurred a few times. The CDR3 DNA follows: TGTGCCAGCAGCCCCCTACAGGGGAATGAGCAGTTCTTC. This sequence encodes CASSPLQGNEQFF. This sequence joins TRBV7-9 and TRBJ2-1; 7 bases are shared with TRBD1. The germline gives CDR1 SEHNR, CDR2 FQNEAQ (reference sequence). Germline trimming cut 5 bases from V and 7 bases from J; bases unmatched to any gene: 5. The CDR3 spans 13 residues.

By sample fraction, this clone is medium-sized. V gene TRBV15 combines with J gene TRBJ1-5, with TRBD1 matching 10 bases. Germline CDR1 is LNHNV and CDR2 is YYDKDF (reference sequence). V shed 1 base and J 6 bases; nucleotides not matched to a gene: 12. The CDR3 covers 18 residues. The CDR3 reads CATSRGSGTGVGSQPQHF. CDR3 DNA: TGTGCCACCAGCAGAGGATCTGGGACAGGGGTAGGGAGTCAGCCCCAGCATTTT.

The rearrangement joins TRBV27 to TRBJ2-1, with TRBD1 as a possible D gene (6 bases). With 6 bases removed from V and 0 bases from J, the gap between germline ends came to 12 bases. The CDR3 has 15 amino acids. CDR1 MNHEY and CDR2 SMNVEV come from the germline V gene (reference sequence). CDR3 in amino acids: CASRLGQYSYNEQFF. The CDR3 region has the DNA TGTGCCAGCAGATTGGGACAATACTCCTACAATGAGCAGTTCTTC.

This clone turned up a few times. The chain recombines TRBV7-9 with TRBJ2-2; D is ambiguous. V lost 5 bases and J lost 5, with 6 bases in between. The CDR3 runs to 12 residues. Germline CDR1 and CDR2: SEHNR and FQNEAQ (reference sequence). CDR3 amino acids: CASSLGTGELFF. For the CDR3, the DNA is TGTGCCAGCAGCCTCGGTACCGGGGAGCTGTTTTTT.

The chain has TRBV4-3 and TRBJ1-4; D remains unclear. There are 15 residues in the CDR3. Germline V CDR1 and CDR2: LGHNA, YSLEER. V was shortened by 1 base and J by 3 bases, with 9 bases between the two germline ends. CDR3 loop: CASSQAREANEKLFF. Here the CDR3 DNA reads TGCGCCAGCAGCCAAGCGCGGGAAGCTAATGAAAAACTGTTTTTT.

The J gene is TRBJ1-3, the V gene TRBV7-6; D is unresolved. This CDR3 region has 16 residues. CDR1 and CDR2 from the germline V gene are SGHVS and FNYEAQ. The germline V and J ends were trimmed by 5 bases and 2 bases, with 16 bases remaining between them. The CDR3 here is CASSPWEGVAGNTIYF. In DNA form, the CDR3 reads TGTGCCAGCAGCCCTTGGGAGGGTGTGGCTGGAAACACCATATATTTT. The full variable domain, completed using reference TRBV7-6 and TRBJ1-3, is GAGVSQSPRYKVTKRGQDVALRCDPISGHVSLYWYRQALGQGPEFLTYFNYEAQQDKSGLPNDRFSAERPEGSISTLTIQRTEQRDSAMYRCASSPWEGVAGNTIYFGEGSWLTVV.

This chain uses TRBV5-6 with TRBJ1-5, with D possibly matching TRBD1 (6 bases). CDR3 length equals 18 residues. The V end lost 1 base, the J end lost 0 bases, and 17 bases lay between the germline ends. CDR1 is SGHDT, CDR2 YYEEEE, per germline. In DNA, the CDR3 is TGTGCCAGCAGCTTGAGTCCAGGGGTCTTTGATAGCAATCAGCCCCAGCATTTT. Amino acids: CASSLSPGVFDSNQPQHF.

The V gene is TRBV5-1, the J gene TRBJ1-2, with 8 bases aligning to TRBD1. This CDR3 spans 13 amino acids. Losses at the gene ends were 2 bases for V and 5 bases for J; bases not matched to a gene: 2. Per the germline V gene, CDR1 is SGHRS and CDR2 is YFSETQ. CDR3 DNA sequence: TGCGCCAGCAGCTTTGGGACAGGATATGGCTACACCTTC. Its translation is CASSFGTGYGYTF.

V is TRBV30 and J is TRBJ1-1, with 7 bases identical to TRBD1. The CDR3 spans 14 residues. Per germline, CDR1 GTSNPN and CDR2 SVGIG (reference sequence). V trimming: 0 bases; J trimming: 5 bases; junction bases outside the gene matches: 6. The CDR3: CAWSVKGAGTEAFF. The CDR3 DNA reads TGTGCCTGGAGTGTAAAGGGGGCTGGGACTGAAGCTTTCTTT.

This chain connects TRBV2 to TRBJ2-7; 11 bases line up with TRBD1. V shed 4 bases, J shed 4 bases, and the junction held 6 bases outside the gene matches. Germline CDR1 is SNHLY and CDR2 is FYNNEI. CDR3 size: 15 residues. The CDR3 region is CASSGGQGAGYEQYF. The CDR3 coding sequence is TGTGCCAGCAGTGGAGGACAGGGGGCTGGGTACGAGCAGTACTTC.

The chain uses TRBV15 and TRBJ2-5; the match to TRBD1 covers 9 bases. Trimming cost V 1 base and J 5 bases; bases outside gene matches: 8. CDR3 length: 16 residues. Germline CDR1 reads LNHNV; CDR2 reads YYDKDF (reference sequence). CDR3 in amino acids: CATSRGGGQGRETQYF. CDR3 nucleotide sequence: TGTGCCACCAGCAGAGGGGGGGGACAGGGCAGGGAGACCCAGTACTTC. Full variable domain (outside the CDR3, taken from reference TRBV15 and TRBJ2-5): DAMVIQNPRYQVTQFGKPVTLSCSQTLNHNVMYWYQQKSSQAPKLLFHYYDKDFNNEADTPDNFQSRRPNTSFCFLDIRSPGLGDTAMYLCATSRGGGQGRETQYFGPGTRLLVL.

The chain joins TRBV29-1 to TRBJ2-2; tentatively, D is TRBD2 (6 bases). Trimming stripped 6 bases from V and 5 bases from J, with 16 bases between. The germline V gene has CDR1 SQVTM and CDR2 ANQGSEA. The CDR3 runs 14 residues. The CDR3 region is CSVDRGLGTGELFF. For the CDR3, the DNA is TGCAGCGTCGACCGGGGGTTGGGGACCGGGGAGCTGTTTTTT.

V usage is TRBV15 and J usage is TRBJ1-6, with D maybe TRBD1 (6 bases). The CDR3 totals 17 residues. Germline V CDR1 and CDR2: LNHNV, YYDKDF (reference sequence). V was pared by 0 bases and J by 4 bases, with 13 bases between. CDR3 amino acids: CATSRDFRGQYNSPLHF. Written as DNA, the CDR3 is TGTGCCACCAGCAGAGATTTCAGGGGACAATATAATTCACCCCTCCACTTT.

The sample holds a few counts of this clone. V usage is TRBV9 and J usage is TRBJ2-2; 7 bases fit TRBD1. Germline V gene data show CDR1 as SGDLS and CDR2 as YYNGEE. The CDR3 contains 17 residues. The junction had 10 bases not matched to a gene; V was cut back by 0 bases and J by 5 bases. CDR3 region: CASSVVGQSRSTGELFF. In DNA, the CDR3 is TGTGCCAGCAGCGTAGTGGGACAGAGTCGAAGTACCGGGGAGCTGTTTTTT.